Below, 14 T cell receptor beta chains from the same sample are listed, as sequenced in a study of T cells in Graves' hyperthyroidism and ophthalmopathy. The source material, RNA transcripts, was used to amplify TCR beta CDR3 regions. The primer set for the first-round RT-PCR of the TCR CDR3 was HTBI. TCRdb re-called the multiplex PCR reads with MiXCR, one entry per CDR3 protein. Seen here are approximately 560,000 distinct CDR3 sequences, approximately 44% observed once, and the top ten hold approximately 8.2%. The sample comprised peripheral blood or thyroid tissue (not recorded which). These receptors were collected from a woman in her late teens or twenties with Graves' hyperthyroidism.

The DNA of the CDR3 is TGTGCCAGCGCTCGCTCCTTCTCTTCTGGAAACACCATATATTTT. Translated: CASARSFSSGNTIYF. This rearrangement joins TRBV7-9 to TRBJ1-3; D is unresolved. Trimming cost V 8 bases and J 1 base, with 15 bases left between them. The germline V gene encodes CDR1 SEHNR and CDR2 FQNEAQ (reference sequence). This CDR3 is 15 amino acids long.

The chain carries TRBV19 and TRBJ1-6; 7 positions match TRBD1. The V segment lost 1 base and the J segment 7 bases; nucleotides outside the gene matches: 4. In germline, CDR1 is LNHDA, CDR2 SQIVND (reference sequence). The CDR3 sequence is 15 residues long. CDR3 protein: CASSIGPGGNSPLHF. DNA of the CDR3: TGTGCCAGTAGTATAGGTCCAGGGGGGAATTCACCCCTCCACTTT.

J is TRBJ1-2 and V is TRBV20-1; weak D call: TRBD1 (6 bases). Germline values: CDR1 DFQATT, CDR2 SNEGSKA (reference sequence). Trimming took off 2 bases at V and 4 bases at J, with 11 bases between the two ends. The CDR3 contains 13 residues. The CDR3, as DNA: TGCAGTGCTAGAACAGGGCAGGGCTATGGCTACACCTTC. It specifies CSARTGQGYGYTF.

The chain combines TRBV24-1 with TRBJ2-3; TRBD1 is a possible D gene (6 bases). V lost 4 bases and J lost 3, with 16 bases in between. The germline CDR1 and CDR2 sequences are KGHDR and SFDVKD. CDR3 length equals 16 residues. The CDR3 nucleotides are TGTGCCACCAGTGACAACCGGCCAGGGGTAACAGATACGCAGTATTTT. This codes for CATSDNRPGVTDTQYF.

V usage is TRBV20-1 and J usage is TRBJ2-7; TRBD2 might be the D (5 bases). The ends were cut back, 3 bases at V and 6 bases at J, with 15 bases in the middle. Looked up from germline, CDR1 is DFQATT and CDR2 is SNEGSKA (reference sequence). The CDR3 extends over 13 amino acids. The CDR3 nucleotides read TGCAGTGCTAGCAGGAATAGCGTTACCGAGCAGTACTTC. Translating it yields CSASRNSVTEQYF.

This clonotype came up a few times. The CDR3 DNA is TGTGCCAGCAGCTTCCAGGGGAACACCGGGGAGCTGTTTTTT. Its translation: CASSFQGNTGELFF. The chain links TRBV11-2 to TRBJ2-2, with TRBD1 as a possible D gene (5 bases). Germline loops: CDR1 SGHAT, CDR2 FQNNGV. The germline V and J ends were trimmed by 3 bases and 1 base, with 6 bases remaining between them. The CDR3 sequence is 14 residues long.

The rearrangement joins TRBV9 to TRBJ1-1, with TRBD1 identical over 7 bases. The CDR3 runs 13 residues. With V trimmed by 5 bases and J by 6 bases, 7 bases remained unmatched. The germline V gene has CDR1 SGDLS and CDR2 YYNGEE. CDR3 sequence: CASSRDQGAEAFF. CDR3 DNA: TGTGCCAGCAGTAGAGACCAGGGGGCTGAAGCTTTCTTT.

This clonotype was detected once. Because it lacks the conserved phenylalanine or tryptophan at the end, this CDR3 is likely a read error. The chain couples TRBV7-2 to TRBJ2-6; D gene ambiguous. The germline gives CDR1 SGHTA, CDR2 FQGNSA. Between the trimmed V and J ends, which lost 0 bases and 0 bases, there was a span of 3 bases. The CDR3 covers 15 residues. CDR3 region: CASSLAGSGANVLTP. The CDR3 DNA reads as TGTGCCAGCAGCTTAGCGGGCTCTGGGGCCAACGTCCTGACTCCA.

This clonotype has a handful of counts. V usage is TRBV5-1 and J usage is TRBJ1-5; D is unresolved. Germline CDR1 SGHRS, CDR2 YFSETQ. Trimming removed 4 bases from V and 6 bases from J, with 14 bases in between. The CDR3 spans 14 residues. The CDR3 DNA reads TGCGCCAGCAGCCCAGGATATGGCGGTCAGCCCCAGCATTTT. Amino acids: CASSPGYGGQPQHF.

As to this clonotype: The junction differs from germline at one of its ends, possibly a read error. The rearrangement joins TRBV7-7 to TRBJ2-6; D ambiguous. The CDR3 has 16 amino acids. Per the germline V gene, CDR1 is SSHAT and CDR2 is FNYEAQ (reference sequence). CDR3 amino acids: CASSVKGVSGANVLTF. In nucleotides, the CDR3 is TGTGCTAGCAGCGTTAAGGGTGTCTCTGGGGCCAACGTCCTGACTTTC.

In the case of this clonotype: A much larger clone differs by one base, so this may be a read error. The V gene is TRBV29-1, the J gene TRBJ2-2; unclear D gene. The CDR3 spans 11 residues. Trimming took off 8 bases at V and 4 bases at J, with 8 bases between the two ends. Per the germline V gene, CDR1 is SQVTM and CDR2 is ANQGSEA. The CDR3 nucleotides are TGCAGCATTGTTGGCACCGGGGAGCTGTTTTTT. It codes for CSIVGTGELFF.

This clonotype was picked up many times. The chain recombines TRBV7-9 with TRBJ1-1; D is ambiguous. Trimming left V 4 bases short and J 0 bases short, with 6 bases between. CDR3 length: 13 residues. CDR1 is SEHNR, CDR2 FQNEAQ, per germline (reference sequence). The DNA of the CDR3 is TGTGCCAGCAGCTCGGACGTGAACACTGAAGCTTTCTTT. As protein: CASSSDVNTEAFF.

This clonotype was seen more than once but under ten times. The chain employs TRBV10-3 and TRBJ1-6; D is possibly TRBD1 (6 bases). Germline V gene lookup returns CDR1 ENHRY and CDR2 SYGVKD. Trimming took off 10 bases at V and 8 bases at J, with 21 bases between the two ends. This CDR3 is built from 15 residues. CDR3 protein: CASSPSPGADSPLHF. The CDR3 DNA follows: TGTGCCAGCAGCCCCTCGCCGGGGGCTGATTCACCCCTCCACTTT.

Comment on this clonotype: The junction departs from the called germline gene at one end, perhaps through a read error. The chain employs TRBV29-1 and TRBJ1-2; TRBD1 matches at 9 bases. This CDR3 contains 15 residues. The germline CDR1 and CDR2 sequences are SQVTM and ANQGSEA. The CDR3 DNA sequence: TGCAGCGCCTCAACCGGGACAGGGCGCGGGCATGGCTACGCCTTC. This sequence encodes CSASTGTGRGHGYAF.